These T cell receptor beta chains were read from a single sample in a study of blood T cell repertoires in COVID-19. Repertoires were generated with immunoSEQ multiplex PCR, while TCRdb's copy carries only in-frame clones and drops some. The sample yields 200,000 to 250,000 clones, roughly 85% seen once. Sequenced sample: peripheral blood. All receptors derive from a man in his forties with acute or convalescent COVID-19. CDR3s include the opening cysteine and the closing phenylalanine or tryptophan. D genes are given only for firm matches. Size is omitted from some rows. Given values are once, few, many or a class for expanded clones.

d_gene: .; j_gene: TRBJ1-2; v_gene: TRBV18; abundance: .; CDR3nt: TGTGCCAGCTCACCGGAGGGAGGCTATGGCTACACCTTC; CDR3aa: CASSPEGGYGYTF
d_gene: .; j_gene: TRBJ2-7; v_gene: TRBV9; abundance: .; CDR3nt: TGTGCCAGCAGCGTATCGTCAGGGCGCGAGCAGTACTTC; CDR3aa: CASSVSSGREQYF
d_gene: .; j_gene: TRBJ1-4; v_gene: TRBV5-8; abundance: .; CDR3nt: TGTGCCAGCAGCTCCCCGGGGAGTAATGAAAAACTGTTTTTT; CDR3aa: CASSSPGSNEKLFF
d_gene: .; j_gene: TRBJ1-2; v_gene: TRBV28; abundance: .; CDR3nt: TGTGCCAGCAGTTTAACCACGGGAGGCTACACCTTC; CDR3aa: CASSLTTGGYTF
d_gene: .; j_gene: TRBJ1-5; v_gene: TRBV2; abundance: .; CDR3nt: TGTGCCAGCACACGAGGGGGAAATCAGCCCCAGCATTTT; CDR3aa: CASTRGGNQPQHF
d_gene: TRBD1; j_gene: TRBJ1-6; v_gene: TRBV6-5; abundance: .; CDR3nt: TGTGCCAGCAGCACCGGGACAGGGGGGAATTCACCCCTCCACTTT; CDR3aa: CASSTGTGGNSPLHF
d_gene: .; j_gene: TRBJ1-6; v_gene: TRBV6-5; abundance: .; CDR3nt: TGTGCCAGCAGTCCTACAGGGAGCTCACCCCTCCACTTT; CDR3aa: CASSPTGSSPLHF
d_gene: .; j_gene: TRBJ1-1; v_gene: TRBV5-8; abundance: .; CDR3nt: TGTGCCAGCAGCTCGGGGGGGGGCAGGGCCCGAAGGGCTTTCTTT; CDR3aa: CASSSGGGRARRAFF
d_gene: .; j_gene: TRBJ1-1; v_gene: TRBV6-2/TRBV6-3; abundance: .; CDR3nt: TGTGCCAGCAGTTACTCCACAGTACGAGGGAACATGAACACTGAAGCTTTCTTT; CDR3aa: CASSYSTVRGNMNTEAFF
d_gene: TRBD1; j_gene: TRBJ1-5; v_gene: TRBV10-3; abundance: .; CDR3nt: TGTGCCATCAGTGAGTCAGGACAGGGCAATCAGCCCCAGCATTTT; CDR3aa: CAISESGQGNQPQHF
d_gene: TRBD1; j_gene: TRBJ1-2; v_gene: TRBV18; abundance: .; CDR3nt: TGTGCCAGCTCACTACAGGGGTCTAGTAGGTATGGCTACACCTTC; CDR3aa: CASSLQGSSRYGYTF
d_gene: .; j_gene: TRBJ1-2; v_gene: TRBV5-6; abundance: .; CDR3nt: TGTGCCAGCAGCCCCGGAGGTCCCTATGGCTACACCTTC; CDR3aa: CASSPGGPYGYTF
d_gene: .; j_gene: TRBJ1-5; v_gene: TRBV28; abundance: .; CDR3nt: TGTGCCAGCAGTCCCGCCAACAGGGGCAATCAGCCCCAGCATTTT; CDR3aa: CASSPANRGNQPQHF
d_gene: TRBD1; j_gene: TRBJ1-2; v_gene: TRBV28; abundance: .; CDR3nt: TGTGCCAGCAGTTTAGGGACAGGGGGCGCGGGGGTATATGGCTACACCTTC; CDR3aa: CASSLGTGGAGVYGYTF
d_gene: .; j_gene: TRBJ1-5; v_gene: TRBV7-8; abundance: .; CDR3nt: TGTGCCAGCAGCTTAGAGAGCGCCCCTCGGGTCGGGGCCCAGCATTTT; CDR3aa: CASSLESAPRVGAQHF
d_gene: .; j_gene: TRBJ2-2; v_gene: TRBV6-6; abundance: .; CDR3nt: TGTGCCATCTTCGACAGGAGGAACACCGGGGAGCTGTTTTTT; CDR3aa: CAIFDRRNTGELFF
d_gene: .; j_gene: TRBJ1-2; v_gene: TRBV10-2; abundance: .; CDR3nt: TGCGCCAGCAGTGATGGGGGGTATGGCTACACCTTC; CDR3aa: CASSDGGYGYTF
d_gene: TRBD1; j_gene: TRBJ1-1; v_gene: TRBV2; abundance: .; CDR3nt: TGTGCCAGCAGTGTTCGTCAGGGGGCTACTGAAGCTTTCTTT; CDR3aa: CASSVRQGATEAFF
d_gene: .; j_gene: TRBJ1-1; v_gene: TRBV7-9; abundance: once; CDR3nt: TGTGCCAGCAGCTCCTTGGGGGGGCAGAAAGCTTTCTTT; CDR3aa: CASSSLGGQKAFF
d_gene: TRBD2; j_gene: TRBJ2-1; v_gene: TRBV5-6; abundance: once; CDR3nt: TGTGCCAGCACCGTGTCGGGGGGACTTCCCTCTAATGAGCAGTTCTTC; CDR3aa: CASTVSGGLPSNEQFF
d_gene: TRBD1; j_gene: TRBJ2-1; v_gene: TRBV6-6; abundance: .; CDR3nt: TGTGCCAGCAGTCTTACCTCCGGGACAGGGCGCTACAATGAGCAGTTCTTC; CDR3aa: CASSLTSGTGRYNEQFF
d_gene: TRBD1; j_gene: TRBJ1-3; v_gene: TRBV9; abundance: .; CDR3nt: TGTGCCAGCAGCGTAGCGGCCGGGACAGCTGGAAACACCATATATTTT; CDR3aa: CASSVAAGTAGNTIYF
d_gene: TRBD1; j_gene: TRBJ2-7; v_gene: TRBV30; abundance: .; CDR3nt: TGTGCCGCTCGCCGGACAGGTCCCTACGAGCAGTACTTC; CDR3aa: CAARRTGPYEQYF
d_gene: TRBD1; j_gene: TRBJ1-5; v_gene: TRBV4-2; abundance: once; CDR3nt: TGTGCCAGCAGCGAGACAGGGGGCGACAGTCGGCCCCAGCATTTT; CDR3aa: CASSETGGDSRPQHF
d_gene: .; j_gene: TRBJ1-1; v_gene: TRBV10-3; abundance: .; CDR3nt: TGTGCCATCAGAGCCCTGTTGAACACTGAAGCTTTCTTT; CDR3aa: CAIRALLNTEAFF
d_gene: TRBD1; j_gene: TRBJ1-4; v_gene: TRBV28; abundance: few; CDR3nt: TGTGCCAGCAGTTTATGGGACAGGGGGCTTGCAACTAATGAAAAACTGTTTTTT; CDR3aa: CASSLWDRGLATNEKLFF
d_gene: TRBD2; j_gene: TRBJ2-1; v_gene: TRBV6-1; abundance: .; CDR3nt: TGTGCCAGCAGTGATCAACGGGGGGGCAAGTACAATGAGCAGTTCTTC; CDR3aa: CASSDQRGGKYNEQFF
d_gene: .; j_gene: TRBJ1-2; v_gene: TRBV29-1; abundance: .; CDR3nt: TGCAGCGTTGAAAAGGAAGCGGGCTATGGCTACACCTTC; CDR3aa: CSVEKEAGYGYTF
d_gene: .; j_gene: TRBJ1-5; v_gene: TRBV28; abundance: .; CDR3nt: TGTGCCAGCAGTTTACCGATGGGGGGGCATCAGCCCCAGCATTTT; CDR3aa: CASSLPMGGHQPQHF
d_gene: TRBD1; j_gene: TRBJ1-6; v_gene: TRBV6-2/TRBV6-3; abundance: .; CDR3nt: TGTGCCAGCAGTTTCCCGCCGACAGGGTCTCCCGGCCCCCTCCACTTT; CDR3aa: CASSFPPTGSPGPLHF
d_gene: TRBD1; j_gene: TRBJ2-6; v_gene: TRBV2; abundance: .; CDR3nt: TGTGCCAGCAGCCGGGACAGGAGCTCTGGGGCCAACGTCCTGACTTTC; CDR3aa: CASSRDRSSGANVLTF
d_gene: TRBD2; j_gene: TRBJ2-3; v_gene: TRBV4-2; abundance: .; CDR3nt: TGTGCCAGCAGCCAAGCCGGGACTAGCGGCACAGATACGCAGTATTTT; CDR3aa: CASSQAGTSGTDTQYF
d_gene: .; j_gene: TRBJ2-5; v_gene: TRBV12-5; abundance: .; CDR3nt: TGTGCTAGTGGTTTGGGCTACAGCCACAATCAAGAGACCCAGTACTTC; CDR3aa: CASGLGYSHNQETQYF
d_gene: .; j_gene: TRBJ1-6; v_gene: TRBV9; abundance: .; CDR3nt: TGTGCCAGCAGCGTCCCAGGGGTCAATTCACCCCTCCACTTT; CDR3aa: CASSVPGVNSPLHF
d_gene: .; j_gene: TRBJ1-1; v_gene: TRBV7-9; abundance: .; CDR3nt: TGTGCCAGCAGCTGGACGACAGGCACTGAAGCTTTCTTT; CDR3aa: CASSWTTGTEAFF
d_gene: .; j_gene: TRBJ1-2; v_gene: TRBV6-5; abundance: .; CDR3nt: TGTGCCAGCAGTTCTAGGGGGGGAGGTAACTATGGCTACACCTTC; CDR3aa: CASSSRGGGNYGYTF
d_gene: .; j_gene: TRBJ2-2; v_gene: TRBV6-6; abundance: .; CDR3nt: TGTGCCAGCACCTACAGGGGTCGGTCGGCTAGCGGTGCGACCGGGGAGCTGTTTTTT; CDR3aa: CASTYRGRSASGATGELFF
d_gene: .; j_gene: TRBJ1-5; v_gene: TRBV5-5; abundance: .; CDR3nt: TGTGCCAGCAGCTTGGATCAGGGGCTCGAATCGTCGCCCCAGCATTTT; CDR3aa: CASSLDQGLESSPQHF
d_gene: TRBD1; j_gene: TRBJ1-2; v_gene: TRBV5-6; abundance: once; CDR3nt: TGTGCCAGCAGGAAACAGGGGGCAGATAGTGGCTACACCTTC; CDR3aa: CASRKQGADSGYTF
d_gene: .; j_gene: TRBJ1-2; v_gene: TRBV28; abundance: .; CDR3nt: TGTGCCAGCAGTTCAGGGGAGTTCTGGGGCTACACCTTC; CDR3aa: CASSSGEFWGYTF
d_gene: TRBD1; j_gene: TRBJ1-6; v_gene: TRBV9; abundance: .; CDR3nt: TGTGCCAGCAGCGCAAGGGACAGGGATAATTCACCCCTCCACTTT; CDR3aa: CASSARDRDNSPLHF
d_gene: TRBD1; j_gene: TRBJ1-3; v_gene: TRBV9; abundance: .; CDR3nt: TGTGCCAGCAGCACTTGGACAGGGTGGGGGTCAAGCTCTGGAAACACCATATATTTT; CDR3aa: CASSTWTGWGSSSGNTIYF
d_gene: TRBD1; j_gene: TRBJ1-6; v_gene: TRBV4-2; abundance: .; CDR3nt: TGTGCCAGCACCCCCGGCGGGGCCCTAGGACAGGGGGTAAGCTCACCCCTCCACTTT; CDR3aa: CASTPGGALGQGVSSPLHF
d_gene: .; j_gene: TRBJ1-3; v_gene: TRBV5-4; abundance: .; CDR3nt: TGTGCCAGCAGCATCGACAGCTCTGGAAACACCATATATTTT; CDR3aa: CASSIDSSGNTIYF
d_gene: TRBD2; j_gene: TRBJ2-1; v_gene: TRBV29-1; abundance: .; CDR3nt: TGCAGCGCGACTAGCGGGGGGTGGTCCTACAATGAGCAGTTCTTC; CDR3aa: CSATSGGWSYNEQFF
d_gene: .; j_gene: TRBJ1-2; v_gene: TRBV6-2/TRBV6-3; abundance: .; CDR3nt: TGTGCCAGCAGCCGAGGGGGTCCGGGCTATGGCTACACCTTC; CDR3aa: CASSRGGPGYGYTF
d_gene: TRBD2; j_gene: TRBJ2-3; v_gene: TRBV2; abundance: .; CDR3nt: TGTGCCAGCAGTGATAGAGGCGGGGGGGTTAATACGCAGTATTTT; CDR3aa: CASSDRGGGVNTQYF
d_gene: .; j_gene: TRBJ1-2; v_gene: TRBV5-8; abundance: .; CDR3nt: TGTGCCAGCACCCCCAGGGGTTCCTATGGCTACACCTTC; CDR3aa: CASTPRGSYGYTF
d_gene: .; j_gene: TRBJ1-2; v_gene: TRBV3-1/TRBV3-2; abundance: .; CDR3nt: TGTGCCAGCAGCCAAGATCTGCGGTTGGACTATGGCTACACCTTC; CDR3aa: CASSQDLRLDYGYTF
d_gene: .; j_gene: TRBJ1-2; v_gene: TRBV4-2; abundance: .; CDR3nt: TGTGCCAGCAGCCAGGAGGACGCGGCCTCCTATGGCTACACCTTC; CDR3aa: CASSQEDAASYGYTF
d_gene: .; j_gene: TRBJ1-1; v_gene: TRBV18; abundance: .; CDR3nt: TGTGCCAGCTCACCTAATGTTGAGAGTGAAGCTTTCTTT; CDR3aa: CASSPNVESEAFF
d_gene: .; j_gene: TRBJ2-3; v_gene: TRBV11-2; abundance: .; CDR3nt: TGTGCCAGCGGAGGGTTGGGGACCGCGAACACAGATACGCAGTATTTT; CDR3aa: CASGGLGTANTDTQYF
d_gene: TRBD2; j_gene: TRBJ2-7; v_gene: TRBV2; abundance: .; CDR3nt: TGTGCCAGCACAGTACTAGCGGGTAGCTCCTACGAGCAGTACTTC; CDR3aa: CASTVLAGSSYEQYF
d_gene: .; j_gene: TRBJ1-1; v_gene: TRBV29-1; abundance: .; CDR3nt: TGCAGCGCCTTTGGGCAAGTGAACACTGAAGCTTTCTTT; CDR3aa: CSAFGQVNTEAFF
d_gene: TRBD1; j_gene: TRBJ2-3; v_gene: TRBV5-4; abundance: .; CDR3nt: TGTGCCAGCAGCTTGGACAGGGGAACAGATACGCAGTATTTT; CDR3aa: CASSLDRGTDTQYF
d_gene: TRBD2; j_gene: TRBJ2-3; v_gene: TRBV5-1; abundance: .; CDR3nt: TGCGCCAGCAGTTTTGGCGGGGGGGCAGATACGCAGTATTTT; CDR3aa: CASSFGGGADTQYF
d_gene: TRBD1; j_gene: TRBJ1-1; v_gene: TRBV11-2; abundance: once; CDR3nt: TGTGCCAGCAGCTTATGGGACAGGGGAATGAACACTGAAGCTTTCTTT; CDR3aa: CASSLWDRGMNTEAFF
d_gene: .; j_gene: TRBJ2-2; v_gene: TRBV27; abundance: .; CDR3nt: TGTGCCAGCAGTCCCCGCGCCGGGGAGCTGTTTTTT; CDR3aa: CASSPRAGELFF
d_gene: TRBD2; j_gene: TRBJ2-3; v_gene: TRBV30; abundance: .; CDR3nt: TGTGCCTGGGGGGGAGGGGTAGGCGTCACAGATACGCAGTATTTT; CDR3aa: CAWGGGVGVTDTQYF